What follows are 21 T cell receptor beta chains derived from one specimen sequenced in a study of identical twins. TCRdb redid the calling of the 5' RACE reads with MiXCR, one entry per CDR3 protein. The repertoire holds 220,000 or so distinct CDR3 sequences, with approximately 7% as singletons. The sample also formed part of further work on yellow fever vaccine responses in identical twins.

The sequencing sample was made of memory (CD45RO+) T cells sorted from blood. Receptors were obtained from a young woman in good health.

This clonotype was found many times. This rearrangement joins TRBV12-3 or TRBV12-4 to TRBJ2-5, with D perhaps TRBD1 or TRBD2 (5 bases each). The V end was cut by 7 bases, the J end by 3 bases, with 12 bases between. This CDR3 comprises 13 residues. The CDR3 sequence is CASTLGAKETQYF. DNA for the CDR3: TGTGCCAGCACTCTCGGGGCTAAAGAGACCCAGTACTTC.

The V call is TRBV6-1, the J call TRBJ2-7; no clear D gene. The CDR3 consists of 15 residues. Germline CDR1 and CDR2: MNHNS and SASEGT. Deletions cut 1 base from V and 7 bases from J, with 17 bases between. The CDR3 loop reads CASSEDTFYYEEQYV. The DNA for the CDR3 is TGTGCCAGCAGTGAAGATACATTCTACTACGAAGAGCAGTACGTC.

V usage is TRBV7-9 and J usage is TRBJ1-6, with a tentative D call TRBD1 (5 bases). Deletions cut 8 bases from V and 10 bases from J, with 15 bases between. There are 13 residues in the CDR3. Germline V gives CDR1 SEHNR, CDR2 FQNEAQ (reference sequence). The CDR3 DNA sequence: TGTGCCAGCGCGGGACCCTCTGGGTCACCCCTCCACTTT. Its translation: CASAGPSGSPLHF.

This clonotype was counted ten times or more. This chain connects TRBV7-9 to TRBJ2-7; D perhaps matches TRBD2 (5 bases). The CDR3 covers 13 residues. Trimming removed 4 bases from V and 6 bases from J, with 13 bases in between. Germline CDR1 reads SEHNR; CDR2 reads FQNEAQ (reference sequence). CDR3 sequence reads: CASSSHPRGEQYF. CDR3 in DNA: TGTGCCAGCAGCTCACACCCTCGGGGCGAGCAGTACTTC.

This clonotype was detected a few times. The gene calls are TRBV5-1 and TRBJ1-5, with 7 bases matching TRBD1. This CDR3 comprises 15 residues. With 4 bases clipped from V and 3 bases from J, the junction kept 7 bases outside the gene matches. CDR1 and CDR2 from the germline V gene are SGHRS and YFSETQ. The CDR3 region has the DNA TGCGCCAGCAGCCCGATGACAGGGACCAATCAGCCCCAGCATTTT. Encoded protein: CASSPMTGTNQPQHF. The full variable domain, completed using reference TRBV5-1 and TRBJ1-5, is KAGVTQTPRYLIKTRGQQVTLSCSPISGHRSVSWYQQTPGQGLQFLFEYFSETQRNKGNFPGRFSGRQFSNSRSEMNVSTLELGDSALYLCASSPMTGTNQPQHFGDGTRLSIL.

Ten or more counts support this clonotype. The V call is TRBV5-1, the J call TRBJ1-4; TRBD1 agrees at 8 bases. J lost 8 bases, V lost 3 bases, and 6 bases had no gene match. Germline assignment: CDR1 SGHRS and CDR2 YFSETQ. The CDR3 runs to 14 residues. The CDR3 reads CASSSRTGNEKLFF. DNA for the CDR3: TGCGCCAGCAGCTCCAGGACAGGGAACGAAAAACTGTTTTTT.

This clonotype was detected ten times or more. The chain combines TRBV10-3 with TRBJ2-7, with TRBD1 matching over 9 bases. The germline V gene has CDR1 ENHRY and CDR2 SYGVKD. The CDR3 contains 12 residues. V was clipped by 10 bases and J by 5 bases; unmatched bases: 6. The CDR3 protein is CATRTGVDEQYF. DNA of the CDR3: TGTGCCACCAGGACAGGGGTAGACGAGCAGTACTTC.

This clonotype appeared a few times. The CDR3 is CASSQLAGGQETQYF. The CDR3 bases are TGTGCCAGCAGCCAACTAGCGGGAGGGCAAGAGACCCAGTACTTC. The chain couples TRBV4-2 to TRBJ2-5; 12 bases are a match to TRBD2. The V and J ends lost 2 bases and 2 bases, in that order; junction bases with no gene match: 0. This CDR3 spans 15 amino acids. The germline V gene encodes CDR1 LGHNA and CDR2 YNFKEQ.

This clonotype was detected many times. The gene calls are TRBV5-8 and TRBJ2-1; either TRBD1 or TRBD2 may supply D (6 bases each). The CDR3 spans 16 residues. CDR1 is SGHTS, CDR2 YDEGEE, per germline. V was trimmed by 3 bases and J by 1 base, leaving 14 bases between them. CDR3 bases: TGTGCCAGCAGCTCAGAAAGAGGGGGGTCCTACAATGAGCAGTTCTTC. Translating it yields CASSSERGGSYNEQFF. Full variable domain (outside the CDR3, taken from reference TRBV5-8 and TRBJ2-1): EAGVTQSPTHLIKTRGQQATLRCSPISGHTSVYWYQQALGLGLQFLLWYDEGEERNRGNFPPRFSGRQFPNYSSELNVNALELEDSALYLCASSSERGGSYNEQFFGPGTRLTVL.

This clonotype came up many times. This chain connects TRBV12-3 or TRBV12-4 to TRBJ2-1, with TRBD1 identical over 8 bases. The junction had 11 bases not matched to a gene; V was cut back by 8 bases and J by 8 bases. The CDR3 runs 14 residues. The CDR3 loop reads CASLDRVRVDEQFF. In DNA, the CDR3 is TGTGCCAGCCTGGACAGGGTTCGAGTTGATGAGCAGTTCTTC.

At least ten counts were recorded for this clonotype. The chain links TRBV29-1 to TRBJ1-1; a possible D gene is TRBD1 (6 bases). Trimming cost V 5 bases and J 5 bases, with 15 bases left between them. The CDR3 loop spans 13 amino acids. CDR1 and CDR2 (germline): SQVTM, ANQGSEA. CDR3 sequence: CSVPGGARTEAFF. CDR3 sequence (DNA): TGCAGCGTTCCGGGGGGCGCTCGGACTGAAGCTTTCTTT.

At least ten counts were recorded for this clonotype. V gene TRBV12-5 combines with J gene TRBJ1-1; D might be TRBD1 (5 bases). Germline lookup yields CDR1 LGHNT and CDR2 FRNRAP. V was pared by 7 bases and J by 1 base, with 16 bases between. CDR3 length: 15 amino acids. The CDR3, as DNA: TGTGCTAGTGCCCAGGGTTCGGGCAAGAACACTGAAGCTTTCTTT. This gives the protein CASAQGSGKNTEAFF.

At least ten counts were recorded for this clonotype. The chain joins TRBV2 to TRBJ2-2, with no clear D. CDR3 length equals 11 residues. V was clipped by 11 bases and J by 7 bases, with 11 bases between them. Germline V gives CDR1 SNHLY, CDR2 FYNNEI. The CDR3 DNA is TGTGCCGGGTCCCAGGACGGGGAGCTGTTTTTT. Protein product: CAGSQDGELFF.

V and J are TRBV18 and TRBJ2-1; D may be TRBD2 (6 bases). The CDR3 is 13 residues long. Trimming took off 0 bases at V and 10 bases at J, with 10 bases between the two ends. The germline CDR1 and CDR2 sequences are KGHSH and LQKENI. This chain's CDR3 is CASSPPAGSEQFF. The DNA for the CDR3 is TGTGCCAGCTCACCACCTGCGGGAAGCGAGCAGTTCTTC.

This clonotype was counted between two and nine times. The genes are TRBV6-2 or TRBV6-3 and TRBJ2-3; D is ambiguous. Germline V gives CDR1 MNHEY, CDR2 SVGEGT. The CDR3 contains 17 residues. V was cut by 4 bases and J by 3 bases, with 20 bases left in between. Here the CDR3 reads CASSFTGPPQTTDTQYF. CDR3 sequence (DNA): TGTGCCAGCAGTTTCACCGGGCCGCCCCAGACGACAGATACGCAGTATTTT.

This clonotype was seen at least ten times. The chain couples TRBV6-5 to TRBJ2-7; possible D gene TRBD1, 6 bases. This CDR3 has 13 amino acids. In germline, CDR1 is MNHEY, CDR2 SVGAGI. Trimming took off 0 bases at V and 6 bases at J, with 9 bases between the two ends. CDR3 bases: TGTGCCAGCAGTTACTCTGGGACAACCGAGCAGTACTTC. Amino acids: CASSYSGTTEQYF.

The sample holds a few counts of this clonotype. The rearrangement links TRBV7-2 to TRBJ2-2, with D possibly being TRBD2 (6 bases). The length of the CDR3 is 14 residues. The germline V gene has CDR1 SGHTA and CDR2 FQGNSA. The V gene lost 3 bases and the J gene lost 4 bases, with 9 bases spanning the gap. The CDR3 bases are TGTGCCAGCAGCTTTCAGGGACTCACCGGGGAGCTGTTTTTT. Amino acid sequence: CASSFQGLTGELFF.

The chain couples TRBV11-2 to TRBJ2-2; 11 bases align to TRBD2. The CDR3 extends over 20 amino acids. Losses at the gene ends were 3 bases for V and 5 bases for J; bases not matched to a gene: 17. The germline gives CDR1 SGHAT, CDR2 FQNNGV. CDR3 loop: CASSFQRATTLAGETGELFF. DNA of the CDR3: TGTGCCAGCAGCTTTCAACGGGCCACGACACTAGCGGGAGAAACCGGGGAGCTGTTTTTT. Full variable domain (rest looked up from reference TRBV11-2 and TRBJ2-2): EAGVAQSPRYKIIEKRQSVAFWCNPISGHATLYWYQQILGQGPKLLIQFQNNGVVDDSQLPKDRFSAERLKGVDSTLKIQPAKLEDSAVYLCASSFQRATTLAGETGELFFGEGSRLTVL.

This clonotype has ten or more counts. The CDR3 protein is CASSRDRGYEQYV. As DNA, the CDR3 is TGTGCCAGCAGCCGGGACAGGGGTTACGAGCAGTACGTC. The chain is built from TRBV5-6 and TRBJ2-7; TRBD1 matches at 10 bases. CDR3 size: 13 residues. CDR1 and CDR2 (germline): SGHDT, YYEEEE. The trim removed 4 bases at V and 4 bases at J, leaving 2 bases unmatched.

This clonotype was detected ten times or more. In DNA, the CDR3 is TGCGCCAGCACCCGCGGGGATTGGGAGACCCAGTACTTC. Encoded protein: CASTRGDWETQYF. The chain recombines TRBV5-1 with TRBJ2-5; D possibly corresponds to TRBD2 (6 bases). CDR3 size: 13 residues. From germline, CDR1 is SGHRS and CDR2 YFSETQ. V was clipped by 6 bases and J by 5 bases, with 14 bases between them.

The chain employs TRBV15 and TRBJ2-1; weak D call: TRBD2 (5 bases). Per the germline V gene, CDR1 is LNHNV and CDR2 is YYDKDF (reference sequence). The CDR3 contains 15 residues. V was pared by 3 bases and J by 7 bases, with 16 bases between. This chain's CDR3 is CATSRDLDRRNEQFF. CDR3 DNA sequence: TGTGCCACCAGCAGGGACTTAGACCGTAGGAATGAGCAGTTCTTC.